The source of this TCR beta chain is a study of T cell responses to AZD1222 COVID-19 vaccine. Study information: Second-dose recipients at about 4 or about 12 weeks were treated as one pooled group.

The junction had 7 bases not matched to a gene; V was cut back by 2 bases and J by 6 bases. The CDR3 loop spans 15 amino acids. The germline gives CDR1 SGHRS, CDR2 YFSETQ. TCRdb's table, derived via immunoSEQ multiplex PCR, lists solely in-frame clones and lacks some. The sample includes about 70,000 clones, 85% of them seen just once. Notes on the study in general: There were repertoire samples only from the period after the peak T cell response. There were vaccine-associated CD4 TCRs across spike, dominant at 160-218 and 743-854.

On this clone itself: What it binds is unknown.

Material: peripheral blood, obtained on day 0 of AZD1222 vaccination. The sequence came from an adult in good health. The chain combines TRBV5-1 with TRBJ1-4; 7 bases are a match to TRBD1. This chain's CDR3 is CASSLMTGRDEKLFF. Written as DNA, the CDR3 is TGCGCCAGCAGCTTAATGACAGGGAGGGATGAAAAACTGTTTTTT.